This T cell receptor beta chain stems from a study of Ad26.COV2.S vaccination and SARS-CoV-2 variants. Turning to the study itself: Ad26.COV2.S arm of COV1001 included the donor. Once or twice, 56 days apart, Ad26.COV2.S was delivered intramuscularly. Findings and limits, study-wide: Individuals receiving vaccine had higher spike-specific TCR breadth than placebo recipients did. The authors reported substantial breadth in spike-specific CD8+ and CD4+ T cell responses after vaccination.

Of note for this clone: The antigen is unknown.

Here immunoSEQ multiplex PCR was the method, and the copy in TCRdb shows in-frame clones only, minus some. The sample contains 300,000 to 350,000 clones, roughly 90% of which appear only once. The CDR3 is made up of 13 amino acids. Germline V lookup: CDR1 KGHDR, CDR2 SFDVKD. V lost 7 bases, J lost 1 base, and 6 bases lay in between. Stated treatment: around 19 received Ad26.COV2.S at low or high dose, single or two shots; 5 received placebo; per-sample allocation not given. Sampling was done on day 63 after the first vaccine or placebo injection. The sample was peripheral blood, taken in a trial of Ad26.COV2.S vaccine versus placebo. This chain links TRBV24-1 with TRBJ2-2; weak D call: TRBD2 (6 bases). This clonotype was sampled from a person between 18 and 59 years old who received the Ad26.COV2.S COVID-19 vaccine or a placebo. This CDR3 is CATRGGNTGELFF. CDR3 coding DNA: TGTGCCACCAGGGGGGGGAACACCGGGGAGCTGTTTTTT.